The entry below describes one T cell receptor (beta chain). The antigen is not known. This sample is part of a study of cytomegalovirus exposure and HLA in healthy donors. The PCR employed 60 Vbeta primers together with 13 Jbeta primers. This table comes from immunoSEQ multiplex PCR, and its TCRdb copy is limited to in-frame clones, with some not included. The sample includes some 100,000 clones, approximately 82% of them seen just once. This CDR3 has 15 amino acids. V gave up 6 bases and J gave up 2 bases; unmatched junction bases: 5. CDR1 is SNHLY and CDR2 is FYNNEI in the germline V gene. Study-level results: Immune exposure information comprised only CMV serostatus. In a later analysis, productive TCRs from donors in an Asian-associated ancestry cluster reportedly carried fewer N-insertions than the cohort mean.

The TCR sequence derives from a woman aged 18 to 35 in good health and CMV-seronegative. This sequence joins TRBV2 and TRBJ2-3; TRBD2 aligns across 10 bases. The sequenced material came from PBMCs. The CDR3 is CASRKLAGFTDTQYF. In nucleotides, the CDR3 is TGTGCCAGCAGAAAACTAGCGGGGTTCACAGATACGCAGTATTTT.